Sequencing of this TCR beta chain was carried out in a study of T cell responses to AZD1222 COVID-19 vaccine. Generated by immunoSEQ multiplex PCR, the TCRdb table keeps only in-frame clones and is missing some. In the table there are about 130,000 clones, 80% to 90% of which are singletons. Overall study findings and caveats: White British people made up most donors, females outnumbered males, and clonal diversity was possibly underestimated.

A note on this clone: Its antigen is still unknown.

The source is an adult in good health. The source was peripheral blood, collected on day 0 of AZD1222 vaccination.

This CDR3 reads CASSFTGQGTADTQYF. The DNA for the CDR3 is TGTGCCAGCAGCTTTACAGGGCAGGGCACAGCAGATACGCAGTATTTT. J is TRBJ2-3 and V is TRBV7-6; weak D call: TRBD1 (6 bases). V lost 3 bases and J lost 4, with 17 bases in between. This CDR3 has 16 amino acids. Per the germline V gene, CDR1 is SGHVS and CDR2 is FNYEAQ.